This T cell receptor (beta chain) was retrieved from a study of T cell responses to AZD1222 COVID-19 vaccine. Overall study findings and caveats: Clonal diversity was possibly underestimated, and the donors were mostly white British, with more females. Sampled repertoires all dated from after the peak T cell response. Spike-specific TCR repertoires showed rising breadth and depth after two AZD1222 doses.

With respect to this clone: The antigen remains undetermined.

The assay was immunoSEQ multiplex PCR, and TCRdb's table has in-frame clones only and misses some. The sample holds approximately 80,000 clones, 87% seen once. Sequenced here: peripheral blood, sampled on day 0 of AZD1222 vaccination. The TCR was taken from an adult in good health.

Here the CDR3 reads CSASDTGTGGSEAFF. Here the CDR3 DNA reads TGCAGTGCTAGTGACACCGGGACAGGGGGCTCTGAAGCTTTCTTT. The rearrangement links TRBV20-1 to TRBJ1-1, with TRBD1 matching over 12 bases. The CDR3 contains 15 residues. Germline V CDR1 and CDR2: DFQATT, SNEGSKA (reference sequence). V lost 3 bases to trimming and J lost 6 bases; unmatched junction nucleotides: 8.